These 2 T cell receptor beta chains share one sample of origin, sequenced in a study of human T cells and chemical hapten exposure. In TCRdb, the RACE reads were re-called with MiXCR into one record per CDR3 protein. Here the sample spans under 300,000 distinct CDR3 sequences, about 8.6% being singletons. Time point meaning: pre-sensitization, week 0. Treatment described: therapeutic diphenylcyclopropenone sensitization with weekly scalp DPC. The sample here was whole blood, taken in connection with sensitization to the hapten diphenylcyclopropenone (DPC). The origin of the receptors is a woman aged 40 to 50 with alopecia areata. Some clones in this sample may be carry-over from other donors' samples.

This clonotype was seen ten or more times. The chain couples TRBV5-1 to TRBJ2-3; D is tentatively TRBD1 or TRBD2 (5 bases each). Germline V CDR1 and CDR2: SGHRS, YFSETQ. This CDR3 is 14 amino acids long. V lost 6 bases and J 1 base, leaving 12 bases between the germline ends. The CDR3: CASTRDQGTDTQYF. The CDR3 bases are TGCGCCAGCACGAGGGACCAAGGCACAGATACGCAGTATTTT.

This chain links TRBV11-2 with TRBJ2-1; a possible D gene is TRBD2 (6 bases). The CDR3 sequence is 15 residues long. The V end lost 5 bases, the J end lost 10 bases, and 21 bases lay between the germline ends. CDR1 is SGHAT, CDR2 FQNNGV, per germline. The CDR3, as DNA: TGTGCCAGCAGCCCGGGACTCCCTGGGACGGGCGAGCAGTTCTTC. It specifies CASSPGLPGTGEQFF. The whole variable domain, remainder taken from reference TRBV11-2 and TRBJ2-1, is EAGVAQSPRYKIIEKRQSVAFWCNPISGHATLYWYQQILGQGPKLLIQFQNNGVVDDSQLPKDRFSAERLKGVDSTLKIQPAKLEDSAVYLCASSPGLPGTGEQFFGPGTRLTVL.